Shown below are 25 T cell receptor beta chains from a single sample sequenced in a study of T cell changes during pregnancy in multiple sclerosis. Clones were read by immunoSEQ multiplex PCR, and TCRdb kept only the in-frame ones, dropping some. The sample holds 55,000 to 70,000 clones; approximately 92% are singletons and the top ten take approximately 2.8%. The specimen was CD8+ T cells from peripheral blood mononuclear cells, collected in the third trimester of pregnancy. The receptors here all came from a female donor in good health, enrolled as a control in a pregnancy study.

The chain joins TRBV30 to TRBJ2-3; the D is unclear. This CDR3 comprises 13 residues. Trimming took off 0 bases at V and 0 bases at J, with 4 bases between the two ends. Germline CDR1 reads GTSNPN; CDR2 reads SVGIG (reference sequence). CDR3 DNA: TGTGCCTGGAGTGTTCTCAGCACAGATACGCAGTATTTT. Its translation is CAWSVLSTDTQYF.

This rearrangement joins TRBV13 to TRBJ2-7; 7 bases match TRBD1. The germline V gene has CDR1 PRHDT and CDR2 FYEKMQ (reference sequence). The CDR3 has 15 amino acids. J lost 3 bases, V lost 4 bases, and 9 bases had no gene match. The CDR3 here is CASSSGTERDYEQYF. The CDR3 DNA is TGTGCCAGCAGCTCCGGGACAGAAAGAGACTACGAGCAGTACTTC.

The chain uses TRBV6-1 and TRBJ1-2, with a weak D call TRBD1 (6 bases). The V and J ends lost 7 bases and 7 bases respectively, with 16 bases between them. CDR1 is MNHNS and CDR2 is SASEGT in the germline V gene. This CDR3 is 13 amino acids long. CDR3 region: CASTGAAYGGYTF. CDR3 DNA sequence: TGTGCCAGCACAGGGGCCGCCTATGGTGGCTACACCTTC.

This chain connects TRBV11-2 to TRBJ1-1; TRBD1 matches 8 bases. The CDR3 is 18 residues long. CDR1 and CDR2 (germline): SGHAT, FQNNGV. The V and J ends lost 0 bases and 1 base, in that order; junction bases with no gene match: 10. This CDR3 reads CASSLDRDRPDPNTEAFF. The CDR3, as DNA: TGTGCCAGCAGCTTAGATCGGGACAGGCCAGACCCGAACACTGAAGCTTTCTTT. Full variable domain (remainder filled in from reference TRBV11-2 and TRBJ1-1): EAGVAQSPRYKIIEKRQSVAFWCNPISGHATLYWYQQILGQGPKLLIQFQNNGVVDDSQLPKDRFSAERLKGVDSTLKIQPAKLEDSAVYLCASSLDRDRPDPNTEAFFGQGTRLTVV.

J is TRBJ1-2 and V is TRBV7-2, with 9 bases fitting TRBD1. The CDR3 runs to 16 residues. Unmatched junction bases numbered 10, after V lost 6 bases and J lost 2 bases. Germline lookup yields CDR1 SGHTA and CDR2 FQGNSA. CDR3 sequence (DNA): TGTGCCAGCAGTCTCCGGGACAGGGCCCCCAACTATGGCTACACCTTC. Translation: CASSLRDRAPNYGYTF.

This chain links TRBV14 with TRBJ2-7; TRBD1 might be the D (5 bases). CDR3 length equals 20 residues. Trimming took off 5 bases at V and 8 bases at J, with 37 bases between the two ends. The germline V gene encodes CDR1 SGHDN and CDR2 FVKESK. CDR3 amino acids: CASSRLYRQREPYTLLQQYF. CDR3 in DNA: TGTGCCAGCAGCAGACTGTACAGGCAACGCGAGCCTTATACCCTACTCCAGCAGTACTTC.

The genes are TRBV19 and TRBJ1-2; D is possibly TRBD1 (5 bases). V lost 7 bases to trimming and J lost 4 bases, with 16 bases between them. The CDR3 has 14 residues. Germline V lookup: CDR1 LNHDA, CDR2 SQIVND (reference sequence). The CDR3 spells CASTGGVVGYGYTF. The CDR3 DNA reads as TGTGCCAGTACCGGGGGGGTTGTGGGCTATGGCTACACCTTC.

The rearrangement joins TRBV27 to TRBJ2-7; TRBD2 aligns across 11 bases. The CDR3 length is 14 residues. Germline V CDR1 and CDR2: MNHEY, SMNVEV (reference sequence). V gave up 4 bases and J gave up 6 bases; unmatched junction bases: 5. The CDR3 loop is CASSSRLAGPEQYF. CDR3 DNA sequence: TGTGCCAGCAGTTCTCGACTAGCGGGGCCCGAGCAGTACTTC.

Points on this clone: Other DNA sequences of this sample code for an identical CDR3. The J gene is TRBJ2-5, the V gene TRBV27, with a tentative D call TRBD2 (5 bases). The CDR3 spans 14 residues. The germline V and J ends were trimmed by 2 bases and 2 bases, with 9 bases remaining between them. Germline V CDR1 and CDR2: MNHEY, SMNVEV (reference sequence). In DNA, the CDR3 is TGTGCCAGCAGTTTAACCGGGGATCAAGAGACCCAGTACTTC. Translating gives CASSLTGDQETQYF.

The rearrangement joins TRBV30 to TRBJ1-2; the D is unclear. V gave up 1 base and J gave up 7 bases, with 7 bases separating them. The CDR3 loop spans 11 amino acids. Germline values: CDR1 GTSNPN, CDR2 SVGIG (reference sequence). CDR3 nucleotides: TGTGCCTGGAGTGGGTTCAGTGGCTACACCTTC. Translated: CAWSGFSGYTF.

The chain uses TRBV27 and TRBJ2-7; maybe TRBD1 (5 bases). The CDR3 runs to 14 residues. Germline-derived CDR1 and CDR2 are MNHEY and SMNVEV (reference sequence). V lost 6 bases, J lost 4 bases, and 16 bases lay in between. In DNA, the CDR3 is TGTGCCAGCAGCAAGCCAGGGCCACTTTACGAGCAGTACTTC. Protein sequence: CASSKPGPLYEQYF.

The V call is TRBV27, the J call TRBJ2-3; no firm D call. The germline V gene has CDR1 MNHEY and CDR2 SMNVEV (reference sequence). Trimming removed 2 bases from V and 2 bases from J, with 11 bases in between. This CDR3 spans 15 amino acids. CDR3 residues: CASSLVAIYTDTQYF. DNA for the CDR3: TGTGCCAGCAGTTTAGTCGCTATCTACACAGATACGCAGTATTTT.

CDR3 sequence reads: CASSGDSPPAGYTF. In nucleotides, the CDR3 is TGTGCCAGCAGTGGGGACAGCCCTCCTGCTGGCTACACCTTC. V gene TRBV6-5 combines with J gene TRBJ1-2; TRBD1 matches 7 bases. CDR3 size: 14 residues. The V gene end was trimmed by 5 bases and the J gene end by 7 bases; junction bases not matched to a gene: 10. CDR1 is MNHEY and CDR2 is SVGAGI in the germline V gene.

J is TRBJ1-1 and V is TRBV6-1; TRBD1 matches at 10 bases. With V trimmed by 6 bases and J by 1 base, 2 bases remained unmatched. This CDR3 contains 14 residues. Looked up from germline, CDR1 is MNHNS and CDR2 is SASEGT. The CDR3: CASRDRGENTEAFF. CDR3 in DNA: TGTGCCAGCAGGGACAGGGGGGAGAACACTGAAGCTTTCTTT.

J is TRBJ2-1 and V is TRBV11-2; 10 bases align to TRBD1. V lost 5 bases, J lost 7 bases, and 8 bases stayed unmatched. The CDR3 length is 15 residues. Germline assignment: CDR1 SGHAT and CDR2 FQNNGV. The CDR3: CASSPGQGLRNEQFF. CDR3 nucleotides: TGTGCCAGCAGCCCGGGACAGGGGCTTCGGAATGAGCAGTTCTTC.

A remark on this clone: Sequence at one end of the junction differs from germline and may be a read error. The gene calls are TRBV4-3 and TRBJ1-1; a possible D gene is TRBD1 (6 bases). The CDR3 is 13 amino acids. Germline V gene data show CDR1 as LGHNA and CDR2 as YSLEER. In DNA, the CDR3 is TGCGCCAGCAGCCAAGATCGGACAGCCGAAGCCCTCTTT. This encodes CASSQDRTAEALF.

The chain links TRBV6-5 to TRBJ2-2; a weak D match, TRBD1 (5 bases). The CDR3 extends over 15 amino acids. V dropped 4 bases and J dropped 7 bases, with 16 bases sitting between them. Per the germline V gene, CDR1 is MNHEY and CDR2 is SVGAGI. The CDR3 bases are TGTGCCAGCAGTTCGTCAGTCAGGGCAGACGGGGAGCTGTTTTTT. This encodes CASSSSVRADGELFF.

The rearrangement links TRBV10-3 to TRBJ2-7; the match to TRBD1 covers 11 bases. The germline V gene has CDR1 ENHRY and CDR2 SYGVKD. CDR3 size: 14 residues. After removal of 2 bases from V and 3 bases from J, the junction contained 0 bases not matched to a gene. Here the CDR3 DNA reads TGTGCCATCAGTGAGGGGACAGGGGGCTACGAGCAGTACTTC. It yields the protein CAISEGTGGYEQYF.

The chain joins TRBV11-2 to TRBJ2-1; 15 positions match TRBD2. V lost 4 bases to trimming and J lost 5 bases; unmatched junction nucleotides: 3. Germline CDR1 and CDR2: SGHAT and FQNNGV. The CDR3 extends over 16 amino acids. CDR3 amino acids: CASSWGLAGGNNEQFF. CDR3 nucleotide sequence: TGTGCCAGCAGCTGGGGACTAGCGGGGGGCAACAATGAGCAGTTCTTC.

The chain employs TRBV10-3 and TRBJ1-2; no definite D call. Germline V gives CDR1 ENHRY, CDR2 SYGVKD. Trimming cost V 0 bases and J 4 bases, with 12 bases left between them. This CDR3 contains 15 residues. The CDR3 region has the DNA TGTGCCATCAGTGAGTCGCAGGCCTCTTCCTATGGCTACACCTTC. Its translation: CAISESQASSYGYTF.

Only a few counts were recorded for this clone. J is TRBJ1-2 and V is TRBV19; D is unresolved. This CDR3 has 14 residues. Deletions cut 3 bases from V and 0 bases from J, with 8 bases between. Germline loops: CDR1 LNHDA, CDR2 SQIVND (reference sequence). CDR3 sequence reads: CASSIDGANYGYTF. The CDR3 DNA sequence: TGTGCCAGTAGTATCGACGGGGCTAACTATGGCTACACCTTC.

V and J are TRBV5-6 and TRBJ1-1, with D tentatively TRBD1 (6 bases). This CDR3 comprises 14 residues. The ends were cut back, 4 bases at V and 3 bases at J, with 13 bases in the middle. Germline V gene data show CDR1 as SGHDT and CDR2 as YYEEEE. This chain's CDR3 is CASSPQGRDTEAFF. The CDR3 DNA reads as TGTGCCAGCAGCCCACAGGGCCGGGACACTGAAGCTTTCTTT. The variable domain in full, with the rest retrieved from reference TRBV5-6 and TRBJ1-1, is DAGVTQSPTHLIKTRGQQVTLRCSPKSGHDTVSWYQQALGQGPQFIFQYYEEEERQRGNFPDRFSGHQFPNYSSELNVNALLLGDSALYLCASSPQGRDTEAFFGQGTRLTVV.

In this sample, this clone turned up once. CDR3 protein: CASSDRGHNSPLHF. As DNA, the CDR3 is TGTGCCAGCAGCGACAGGGGACATAATTCACCCCTCCACTTT. The chain combines TRBV13 with TRBJ1-6, with 8 bases that match TRBD1. V dropped 5 bases and J dropped 5; count of bases not matched to a gene: 2. Germline loops: CDR1 PRHDT, CDR2 FYEKMQ (reference sequence). This CDR3 comprises 14 residues.

The chain uses TRBV7-9 and TRBJ2-7, with TRBD1 matching 11 bases. The junction had 6 bases not matched to a gene; V was cut back by 5 bases and J by 6 bases. The CDR3 extends over 14 amino acids. Germline V gene sequence: CDR1 SEHNR, CDR2 FQNEAQ (reference sequence). CDR3 bases: TGTGCCAGCAGCCCCCCGGACAGGGGGCGCGAGCAGTACTTC. Residues: CASSPPDRGREQYF.

The chain couples TRBV27 to TRBJ2-2; 7 bases are a match to TRBD1. CDR1 and CDR2 from the germline V gene are MNHEY and SMNVEV (reference sequence). V lost 5 bases and J lost 6; bases outside the gene matches: 0. This CDR3 contains 12 residues. The CDR3 bases are TGTGCCAGCAGTACAGGGGCCGGGGAGCTGTTTTTT. Its translation is CASSTGAGELFF.